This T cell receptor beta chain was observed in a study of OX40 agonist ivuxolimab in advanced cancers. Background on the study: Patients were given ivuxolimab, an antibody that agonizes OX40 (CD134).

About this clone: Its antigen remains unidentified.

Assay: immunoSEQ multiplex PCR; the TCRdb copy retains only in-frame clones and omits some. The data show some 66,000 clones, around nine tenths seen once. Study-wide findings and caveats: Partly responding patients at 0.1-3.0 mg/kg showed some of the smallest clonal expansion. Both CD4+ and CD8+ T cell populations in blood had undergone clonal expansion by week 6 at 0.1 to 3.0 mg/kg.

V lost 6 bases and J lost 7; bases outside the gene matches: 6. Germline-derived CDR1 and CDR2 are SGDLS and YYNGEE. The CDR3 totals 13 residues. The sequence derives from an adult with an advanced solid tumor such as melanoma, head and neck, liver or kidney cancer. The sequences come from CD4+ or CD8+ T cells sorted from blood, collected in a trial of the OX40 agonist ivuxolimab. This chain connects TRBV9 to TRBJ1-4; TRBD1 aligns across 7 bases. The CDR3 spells CASNRQGGEKLFF. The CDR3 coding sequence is TGTGCCAGCAATCGACAGGGCGGTGAAAAACTGTTTTTT. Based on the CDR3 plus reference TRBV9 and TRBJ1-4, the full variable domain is DSGVTQTPKHLITATGQRVTLRCSPRSGDLSVYWYQQSLDQGLQFLIQYYNGEERAKGNILERFSAQQFPDLHSELNLSSLELGDSALYFCASNRQGGEKLFFGSGTQLSVL.